Detailed here is one TCR beta chain. The specificity of this receptor is unknown. The data were taken from a study of cytomegalovirus exposure and HLA in healthy donors (dated by TCRdb to 2017 to 2019). About the study as a whole: In an earlier analysis of some 610 of the donors, roughly 300 Gb of sequence data and 120 million or so unique TCR beta sequences from roughly 180 million T cells were reported. Rather than drawing on any new phenotypic data, the later analysis identified candidate immune exposures from TCR beta sequences and the way those sequences occurred across donors. Among around 400 genotyped donors of the cohort, an average of around 250,000 unique TCR beta nucleotide sequences was sequenced per donor, of which 15% to 20% were non-productive. The study combined high-throughput TCR immunosequencing, statistical association of individual TCRs with disease status, and machine learning to predict cytomegalovirus infection status. A separate validation cohort of roughly 110 different subjects was used in addition to the roughly 700-subject first cohort. The study aimed to test whether signatures of past pathogen exposure could be identified by cataloging public T cell receptors. Five DR-DQ haplotypes were handled as single units for association and clustering, since linkage in the cohort was strong. A later analysis re-examined previously published TCR beta repertoires from about 670 donors and added high-resolution HLA genotyping to investigate patterns of TCR occurrence. The study used immunosequencing to profile the T cell repertoires of more than 650 subjects and linked those repertoires to cytomegalovirus serostatus. Donor age, sex, ethnicity and CMV serostatus were collected together with the repertoire data. All discovery cohort repertoires had been generated using a single sequencing platform. HLA typing covered class I and class II loci at four-digit resolution. An early release covering 550 to 650 HLA-typed donors comprised 300 to 350 gigabases of sequencing data and tens of millions of unique TCR sequences. To decide whether each TCR beta V gene segment behaved as functional or pseudogenic, an earlier analysis of some 600 of the donors relied on high-throughput TCR beta sequencing. Of the approximately 400 genotyped donors, 65% to 90% fell in the genetic ancestry cluster associated with self-reported Caucasian donors. A later genetic analysis used genome-wide SNP genotypes for about 65% of the 666 donors, treating that subset as a discovery cohort. Typing coverage varied by locus: roughly 629-640 donors for A, B, C, DRB1 and DQB1; roughly 520 for DQA1; approximately 570 for DPA1; 400 to 480 for DPB1. The full study reports these points: In this cohort, only TCR beta chains were sequenced, and detectable features were limited by the absence of alpha or paired-chain data. Most TCR sequences were observed very rarely across donors, whereas some public TCRs were present in many individuals. In an earlier analysis of approximately 600 of the donors, most TCR beta V segments were observed in productive rearrangements about 90% or about 30% of the time, broadly matching IMGT annotations. Because HLA typing was missing for some donors at each locus, association tests included only the typed subset. According to a later analysis, parvovirus B19, influenza, CMV and Epstein-Barr virus appeared linked to several top co-occurrence clusters. The only immune exposure information available for the cohort was CMV serostatus. Sequencing depth was assumed to be roughly uniform across donors in the presence/absence analyses, though that assumption may not hold. The authors suggested that the approach could potentially be extended to other disease states and immunological phenotypes. Most CMV-associated TCR beta chains appeared to be HLA-restricted in a later analysis, and the HLA associations seemed to be driven largely by CMV exposure. Specific HLA alleles were associated with 15,000 to 20,000 TCR beta sequences at a false discovery rate of 0.05 in a later analysis. Because counts were too low, about 18 rarely observed V segments, including chromosome 9 orphons, were excluded from the earlier analysis of several hundred of the donors. Cytomegalovirus status was reported to be diagnosed by the classifier with high specificity and sensitivity in both the original and validation cohorts. Compared with the approximately 670-donor mean, donors in an Asian-associated ancestry cluster had fewer N-insertions in productive TCRs, according to a later genetic analysis. A total of 150 or so TCR beta chains were listed by the study as associated with cytomegalovirus. Assigning TCR associations to individual alleles was difficult when HLA alleles, especially DR and DQ, strongly co-occurred. The 87-base-pair reads could not distinguish some IMGT-functional V segments, including TRBV6-2 and TRBV6-3, so those segments were excluded. A later genetic analysis associated a missense DCLRE1C variant with V-gene and J-gene trimming of TCR beta chains, and an independent cohort replicated the association. A cluster of highly shared sequence variants was judged likely to be a technical artifact of the sequencing pipeline. In vitro tests confirmed that a few of the cytomegalovirus-associated TCR beta chains recognize cytomegalovirus antigens. A further reported finding was that TCR beta sequences accurately predicted the HLA-A and HLA-B alleles for most subjects in the first cohort. In a later analysis, TCR association rates were found to vary across HLA loci, with the most associated TCRs seen for DRB1 alleles and the fewest for HLA-C alleles. Linkage disequilibrium might explain the correlated functional status among segregating V segments, but an unknown experimental factor could not be ruled out. Compared with equally common non-associated chains, HLA-associated TCR beta chains in a later analysis were more clonally expanded and had lower generation probabilities.

The cohort comprised fewer than 700 healthy bone marrow donors. Cohort members were all nominally healthy when sampled, although unrecorded immune exposures were likely present. The donor tested CMV seronegative, placing the donor among the 350 to 400 seronegative members of the cohort. Each donor provided a peripheral blood sample, and peripheral blood mononuclear cells were used for TCR beta sequencing. Genomic DNA extraction from the blood cell samples was performed with the Qiagen DNeasy Blood Extraction Kit. The library was built by means of the immunoSEQ multiplex PCR assay. For the multiplex PCR, a mixture combining 60 forward primers for TCR Vbeta segments and 13 reverse primers for TCR Jbeta segments was used. The CDR3 region of rearranged TCR beta genes was amplified from genomic DNA by a multiplex PCR assay. Amplified TCR beta libraries were sequenced as 87-base-pair reads on the Illumina HiSeq System. The source study handled its data this way. Across the 666 repertoires, a later analysis counted roughly 84 million unique TCR beta chains, roughly 11 million of which were shared by at least two donors. A nearest-neighbor algorithm error-corrected the raw reads and collapsed the reads into unique sequences, merging closely related sequences to remove PCR and sequencing errors. V, D and J gene segments were assigned by aligning CDR3 sequences to IMGT reference sequences. Each retained sequence needed at least a six-nucleotide match to both a V gene segment and a J gene segment. A rearrangement was called productive if the CDR3 had no stop codons and remained in frame with V and J, and every other rearrangement was called non-productive. Following IMGT convention, CDR3 was defined as the stretch from the second conserved V-encoded cysteine to the conserved J-encoded phenylalanine. The earlier analysis of more than 450 of the donors excluded sequences that lacked an unambiguous match to a single V gene segment. An earlier analysis of around 600 of the donors classified V segments as functional when productive rearrangements were above 56.7% and as segregating when the standard deviation between donors was above 5%. A statistical classification framework was built to diagnose cytomegalovirus status from the catalog of TCR beta chain sequences. V and J gene assignment, in a later analysis, came from comparing TCR nucleotide sequences with IMGT/GENE-DB human TR gene sequences. Using the TCRdist pipeline, a later analysis assigned CDR3 sequences along with most-parsimonious VDJ recombination scenarios. A later analysis defined each TCR beta chain by its CDR3 amino acid sequence plus V-gene family, and excluded reads lacking a unique V-gene family. A later analysis removed 550 to 650 highly shared, low-generation-probability nucleotide sequences to deal with suspected cross-contamination and a sequencing artifact. In a later analysis, a clonal expansion index for each public chain was calculated from normalized within-repertoire ranks of inferred template counts. In a later analysis, generation probabilities were computed using a VDJ recombination model fitted to out-of-frame rearrangements, and the results were checked against IGoR. In a later analysis, hypergeometric tests were used to score TCR-TCR, TCR-HLA and TCR-CMV co-occurrence, with a repertoire-size bias correction applied to TCR pairs. False discovery rates were estimated in a later analysis by permuting HLA or CMV assignments 20 times. In a later analysis, co-occurring TCRs were grouped using DBSCAN, and TCRdist sequence similarity was added for clustering within HLA-allele-positive subsets. Repertoires with fewer than 30,000 or more than 120,000 public chains were left out of co-occurrence clustering, as were five repertoires with anomalous nucleotide sharing. The clones in this table, taken by TCRdb from immuneACCESS, are in-frame only. Not every clone is retained; where verified, under half of the shortfall comes from an unresolved V gene, and the cause of the rest is unknown. That table furnishes V, J and clone size, whereas the DNA furnished D and trimming. The table held for this sample gives around 140,000 clones. The ten largest clones add up to 0.75% to 1% of the sample.

The CDR3, from cysteine to phenylalanine, totals 14 residues. The kept DNA is CDR3 alone, 42 bases in frame from the first base. The germline V gene yields ENHRY for CDR1 and SYGVKD for CDR2. Germline trimming: 3 bases from V, 4 bases from J; junction bases outside gene matches: 5. What was sequenced was PBMCs. This chain is built from TRBV10-3 and TRBJ2-7, with 8 junctional bases fitting TRBD2. This sequence was found in a male donor in good health and CMV-seronegative. The DNA reads as follows: TGTGCCATCAGTGAAAGCGGGGGTTGGTACGAGCAGTACTTC. Its coded protein is CAISESGGWYEQYF.